A selection of T cell receptor beta chains follows, all from one sample in a study of T cell changes during pregnancy in multiple sclerosis. Here immunoSEQ multiplex PCR was the method, and the copy in TCRdb shows in-frame clones only, minus some. The table shows around 30,000 clones, with 80% to 90% occurring only once. The specimen comprised CD8+ T cells from peripheral blood mononuclear cells, sampled in the second trimester of pregnancy. The receptors come from a female donor with multiple sclerosis, enrolled in a pregnancy study. The CDR3 runs from the conserved cysteine through the conserved F or W. D genes are given only for firm matches. Not all rows give a size; the values are once, few, many and, for expanded clones, a class.

j_call	cdr3_length	clone_size	v_call	d_call	cdr3_nt	cdr3_aa
TRBJ2-7	13	-	TRBV27	-	TGTGCCAGCAGTTCGCTGGCTTTCCACGAGCAGTACTTC	CASSSLAFHEQYF
TRBJ1-1	13	-	TRBV6-5	-	TGTGCCAGCAGTTACGGGGCGGACGGTGAAGCTTTCTTT	CASSYGADGEAFF
TRBJ2-3	17	-	TRBV28	TRBD2	TGTGCCAGCACCTCCTTTGCCCCCCGGGGGGGCCTAGATACGCAGTATTTT	CASTSFAPRGGLDTQYF
TRBJ2-1	16	few	TRBV6-4	TRBD1	TGTGCCAGCAGTGAATCGGGACAGCCTGGAACGGATGAGCAGTTCTTC	CASSESGQPGTDEQFF
TRBJ2-7	14	-	TRBV19	-	TGTGCCAGTAGTGACCGGGACAAATACTACGAGCAGTACTTC	CASSDRDKYYEQYF
TRBJ2-7	13	once	TRBV27	-	TGTGCCAGCAGTTTAGGGCGAAACTACGAGCAGTACTTC	CASSLGRNYEQYF
TRBJ2-5	15	-	TRBV7-9	TRBD2	TGTGCCAGCAGCTTTAGCGGGAGTCTCCAAGAGACCCAGTACTTC	CASSFSGSLQETQYF
TRBJ2-2	15	once	TRBV11-2	TRBD2	TGTGCCAGCAGCCTAGCGGGAGCGATCGGCGGGGAGCTGTTTTTT	CASSLAGAIGGELFF
TRBJ2-7	13	-	TRBV5-4	-	TGTGCCAGCAGCTCCTTAACAGAAGTCGAGCAGTACTTC	CASSSLTEVEQYF
TRBJ2-7	12	-	TRBV5-6	TRBD1	TGTGCCAGCAGCTTCCAGGGGGCCGAGCAGTACTTC	CASSFQGAEQYF
TRBJ1-4	15	-	TRBV28	-	TGTGCCAGCAGTGAGACCTCAGGGAAGTATGAAAAACTGTTTTTT	CASSETSGKYEKLFF
TRBJ2-1	14	-	TRBV9	TRBD2	TGTGCCAGCAGCGCTCGGGGGGGCGACAATGAGCAGTTCTTC	CASSARGGDNEQFF
TRBJ2-7	13	-	TRBV4-1	-	TGCGCCAGCAGCCATACTGGGGCCTCCGAGCAGTACTTC	CASSHTGASEQYF
TRBJ2-7	14	-	TRBV4-1	-	TGCGCCAGCAGCCCCGGCGATTCTAGCTCCGAGCAGTACTTC	CASSPGDSSSEQYF
TRBJ2-7	13	-	TRBV7-8	-	TGTGCCAGCAGTTCGGTCTCGCCCGAGTTGAAGTACTTC	CASSSVSPELKYF
TRBJ2-1	13	-	TRBV28	-	TGTGCCAGCAATTGGGCCTCGGGGAATGAGCAGTTCTTC	CASNWASGNEQFF
TRBJ2-1	16	once	TRBV4-1	TRBD2	TGCGCCAGCAGCCAAGCGCGGACTAGCGGTTACAATGAGCAGTTCTTC	CASSQARTSGYNEQFF
TRBJ1-5	14	few	TRBV19	-	TGTGCCAGTGACGACGACAAACTGAATCAGCCCCAGCATTTT	CASDDDKLNQPQHF
TRBJ2-2	19	-	TRBV2	TRBD2	TGTGCCAGCAGTGATCCCACTAGCGGGAGGTTAAAGAACACCGGGGAGCTGTTTTTT	CASSDPTSGRLKNTGELFF
TRBJ2-1	15	-	TRBV6-1	-	TGTGCCAGCAGTGAAGGGGTTCTGGGAGTCTATGAGCAGTTCTTC	CASSEGVLGVYEQFF
TRBJ1-4	17	-	TRBV7-9	-	TGTGCCAGCAGCTCCATCGACCCGAGGGGGATTAATGAAAAACTGTTTTTT	CASSSIDPRGINEKLFF
TRBJ2-7	12	-	TRBV18	-	TGTGCCAGCTCACCGGGCACCTACGAGCAGTACTTC	CASSPGTYEQYF
TRBJ2-3	15	-	TRBV7-3	TRBD2	TGTGCCAGCAGCCTAGCGGGATCTAGCACAGATACGCAGTATTTT	CASSLAGSSTDTQYF
TRBJ2-5	13	-	TRBV13	-	TGTGCCAGCGCCCGGGACAACCAAGAGACCCAGTACTTC	CASARDNQETQYF
TRBJ2-7	19	-	TRBV5-1	TRBD2	TGCGCCAGCAGCCCCGGAAATAGACTAGCGGGATCCTATTCCTACGAGCAGTACTTC	CASSPGNRLAGSYSYEQYF
TRBJ2-7	13	-	TRBV4-2	-	TGTGCCAGCAGCTCGACTGAAGGCTACGAGCAGTACTTC	CASSSTEGYEQYF
TRBJ2-7	15	-	TRBV14	-	TGTGCCAGCAGCAGATGGGGCTCTGCCTCCTACGAGCAGTACTTC	CASSRWGSASYEQYF
TRBJ2-3	15	-	TRBV6-4	TRBD2	TGTGCCAGCAGTGAGAGGGCTAGCGGGGGTGATACGCAGTATTTT	CASSERASGGDTQYF
TRBJ2-5	15	medium-sized	TRBV6-1	TRBD2	TGTGCCAGCAGTGATTTCGCGGGGGGAGAAGAGACCCAGTACTTC	CASSDFAGGEETQYF
TRBJ1-4	14	-	TRBV28	-	TGTGCCAGCAGTAGGACAGTAAATGGCGAAAAACTGTTTTTT	CASSRTVNGEKLFF
TRBJ2-7	15	-	TRBV9	TRBD1	TGTGCCAGCAGCGTAGAGGGGGCCGCCTACTACGAGCAGTACTTC	CASSVEGAAYYEQYF
TRBJ2-7	15	-	TRBV28	TRBD1	TGTGCCAGCACTACCGACAGGGGGCGCCCCTACGAGCAGTACTTC	CASTTDRGRPYEQYF
TRBJ2-5	16	-	TRBV25-1	TRBD1	TGTGCCAGCAGTGAAGCCGGACAGGGGGCGCGTGAGACCCAGTACTTC	CASSEAGQGARETQYF
TRBJ2-1	16	-	TRBV5-5	TRBD2	TGTGCCAGCAGCCAGTGGACTAGCGGGGAGTACAATGAGCAGTTCTTC	CASSQWTSGEYNEQFF
TRBJ1-5	14	-	TRBV28	TRBD1	TGTGCCAGCAGCAGGGACAGGGGGGATCAGCCCCAGCATTTT	CASSRDRGDQPQHF
TRBJ1-4	16	few	TRBV14	-	TGTGCCAGCAGCCAAGGCGGAGGAGGGGCTTGGGAAAAACTGTTTTTT	CASSQGGGGAWEKLFF
TRBJ2-1	15	-	TRBV27	TRBD1	TGTGCCAGCAGACACCGGGACAGCACCTACAATGAGCAGTTCTTC	CASRHRDSTYNEQFF
TRBJ2-5	15	-	TRBV11-2	-	TGTGCCAGCAGCTTAGCTTACAGTCCCCAAGAGACCCAGTACTTC	CASSLAYSPQETQYF
TRBJ1-1	14	-	TRBV14	-	TGTGCCAGCAGCGATTTTAACAGGAACACTGAAGCTTTCTTT	CASSDFNRNTEAFF
TRBJ2-5	13	once	TRBV10-3	-	TGTGCCATCAGGGACATCCCTGGGGAGACCCAGTACTTC	CAIRDIPGETQYF
TRBJ2-1	13	-	TRBV2	TRBD1	TGTGCCAGATCCCGGGACAGGTACAATGAGCAGTTCTTC	CARSRDRYNEQFF
TRBJ2-7	14	-	TRBV11-2	-	TGTGCCAGCAGCTTAGCGAATAGTGCCTACGAGCAGTACTTC	CASSLANSAYEQYF
TRBJ1-5	17	-	TRBV11-3	-	TGTGCCAGCAGCTTAGAAAGGGCAGGGTACCGGCATCAGCCCCAGCATTTT	CASSLERAGYRHQPQHF
TRBJ2-7	15	-	TRBV6-5	TRBD2	TGTGCCAGCAGGCTAGCGGGGGCCAGCTCCTACGAGCAGTACTTC	CASRLAGASSYEQYF
TRBJ2-5	16	-	TRBV4-1	TRBD1	TGCGCCAGCAGCGGTACCGGGACAGGGAGTGGAGAGACCCAGTACTTC	CASSGTGTGSGETQYF
TRBJ2-7	13	-	TRBV7-9	-	TGTGCCAGCAGCCACGGGTCCTTAGTCGAGCAGTACTTC	CASSHGSLVEQYF
TRBJ1-1	11	few	TRBV20-1	-	TGCAGTGCCAAAGGGACGGAGGGGGCTTTCTTT	CSAKGTEGAFF
TRBJ2-1	17	-	TRBV9	-	TGTGCCAGCAGCGTTCCCCCGTGGGGACTTGGGTACAATGAGCAGTTCTTC	CASSVPPWGLGYNEQFF
TRBJ1-1	12	-	TRBV7-2	-	TGTGCCAGCAGCTTAGGCGGGGGGATGGCTTTCTTT	CASSLGGGMAFF
TRBJ2-3	15	-	TRBV6-5	TRBD2	TGTGCCAGCAGCCCCGTTTTAGCGGGACTAGATACGCAGTATTTT	CASSPVLAGLDTQYF
TRBJ2-7	15	medium-sized	TRBV6-1	TRBD1	TGTGCCAGCAGTGATAAGACAGGGGGCTCCTACGAGCAGTACTTC	CASSDKTGGSYEQYF
TRBJ2-1	15	-	TRBV19	TRBD1	TGTGCCAGTAAGGACAGGGGACTACCGTACAATGAGCAGTTCTTC	CASKDRGLPYNEQFF
TRBJ2-5	14	-	TRBV9	-	TGTGCCAGCAGCGTAGAAACAGACCAAGAGACCCAGTACTTC	CASSVETDQETQYF
TRBJ2-5	15	-	TRBV19	TRBD1	TGTGCCAGTAAGGGACAGGGGGCCCGTCAAGAGACCCAGTACTTC	CASKGQGARQETQYF
TRBJ2-7	16	-	TRBV2	-	TGTGCCAGCAGTGTCTCTTCGACAGCGACTTCCTACGAGCAGTACTTC	CASSVSSTATSYEQYF
TRBJ2-3	13	medium-sized	TRBV6-4	-	TGTGCCAGCAGTGAAGGGGACACAGATACGCAGTATTTT	CASSEGDTDTQYF
TRBJ1-1	14	-	TRBV28	-	TGTGCCAGCAGTATTACAGGGAGCAACACTGAAGCTTTCTTT	CASSITGSNTEAFF
TRBJ2-7	12	-	TRBV5-6	-	TGTGCCAGCAGCTTGGTAGTTTCCGAGCAGTACTTC	CASSLVVSEQYF
TRBJ2-3	14	-	TRBV5-1	-	TGCGCCAGCAGCCTCAGGGGAACGGTAGATACGCAGTATTTT	CASSLRGTVDTQYF
TRBJ2-7	16	-	TRBV7-9	TRBD1	TGTGCCAGCAGCTTCATATCCGGGACAGGGTCCTACGAGCAGTACTTC	CASSFISGTGSYEQYF